This T cell receptor beta chain was retrieved from a study of blood T cell repertoires in COVID-19. At the level of the study: Sites in the United States, Italy and Spain provided acute and convalescent COVID-19 samples. In each case, the material was cDNA or gDNA derived from T cells, B-cell-depleted T cells, or PBMCs.

This clone was counted many times. This CDR3 spans 17 amino acids. In germline, CDR1 is ENHRY, CDR2 SYGVKD. V lost 0 bases and J lost 0, with 12 bases in between. How the authors handled the data: Counts of nucleated cells, estimated from reference gene primer amplification, were obtained. Only in-frame clones appear in the TCRdb table, and some are missing; sequencing was by immunoSEQ multiplex PCR. V, J and clone size derive from that table, while D and trimming were established from the DNA sequence. The table shows fewer than 250,000 clones, with approximately 87% occurring only once. Material: peripheral blood. The TCR comes from a woman aged 70 to 79 with active or convalescent COVID-19. The genes are TRBV10-3 and TRBJ1-5; no reliable D call. CDR3 amino acids: CAISESARADSNQPQHF. CDR3 nucleotides: TGTGCCATCAGTGAGTCGGCGAGGGCAGATAGCAATCAGCCCCAGCATTTT.